This TCR beta chain is drawn from a study of beta chain features in type 1 diabetes (dated by TCRdb to the late 2010s). Context from the whole study: Mean age, gender distribution, total cell number and subset yield did not differ between patients and healthy donors. Across all samples, some 99 million sorted cells were examined, and cell number per subset correlated strongly with RNA yield. The study compared the TCRB repertoires of sorted circulating CD4+ T cell subsets in recently diagnosed type 1 diabetes patients with those in matched healthy donors. Whereas all 30 or so donors provided naive and central memory subsets, regulatory and stem cell-like memory subsets were isolated from just 8 patients and roughly eight healthy donors.

Each donor gave one peripheral blood draw, roughly 110 mL on average, collected into heparinised tubes. Naive, central memory, regulatory and stem cell-like memory CD4+ T cells were sorted on a BD FACSAria II using a panel including CD45RO, CCR7, CD25, CD127, CD95 and CD27. All sorted populations exceeded 95% purity. PBMCs were isolated immediately by Lymphoprep density gradient centrifugation and stained directly without culture. Samples were stained and sorted in pairs, with one healthy donor and one patient per experiment, so that batch effects were minimized. Study-wide conclusions, independent of this receptor: Because cDNA rather than genomic DNA was sequenced, highly expressing activated cells could have been over-represented, although no difference in activation and CD3 levels was found between groups. In all four CD4+ subsets, TCRB CDR3 length was moderately but significantly shorter in type 1 diabetes patients. The naive, central memory and regulatory TCRB repertoires appeared to resemble one another more closely among patients than among healthy donors. Because small numbers of individuals were included in the HLA sub-analyses, any influence of HLA type on TCRB rearrangement was left unresolved. Shorter templates might have been favored by PCR, but patient and control samples were amplified and corrected together, so both groups would have been affected equally by any skew. Fewer insertions and more nucleotide deletions at VDJ recombination sites were observed in patients with type 1 diabetes, implying thymic rearrangement abnormalities.

Inclusive of the bounding cysteine and phenylalanine, the CDR3 is 12 residues long. Just the 36-base CDR3 DNA is kept, in frame starting at base 1. CDR1 MGHDK and CDR2 SYGVNS are derived from the germline V gene. V is reduced by 3 bases and J by 11 bases, leaving a spacing of 14 bases between them. The entire amount of isolated RNA was reverse transcribed using the High Capacity cDNA Reverse Transcription Kit, so the sequenced TCRB transcripts were expressed ones. Deep immunoSEQ sequencing was applied to naive, central memory and regulatory T cell samples, giving an average of about 3.4 million total reads per sample. Sorted cells were lysed in RLT buffer, and RNA was extracted using DNase-treated RNeasy Micro or Mini kits according to cell number. To prevent cross-contamination, each cell subset was processed individually, whereas patient and healthy donor samples were processed jointly. The immunoSEQ multiplex PCR was used to amplify TCRB sequences from cDNA, generating 87-bp fragments that spanned the CDR3 region. Sequencing of the amplicons was performed on the Illumina HiSeq platform. The original pipeline was this. PCR bias was corrected computationally using synthetic template baselines, and reads within Hamming distance 2 were collapsed, with unmergeable singletons discarded. Reads were aligned to IMGT to assign V, D and J genes, CDR3 length, and insertions or deletions at six rearrangement sites. Within each subset, clonotype counts were normalized to the number of sorted cells before true diversity and Gini coefficients were calculated with the tcR R package. The overlap coefficient, calculated on TCRB nucleotide sequences, was used to measure repertoire sharing. The table was pulled from immuneACCESS by TCRdb, which kept in-frame rearrangements only. Such tables lose some clones; where checked, under half of the loss comes from unresolved V genes, and the rest has no known cause. Clonal size and the V and J genes are those of that table, whereas D and trimming came from the DNA. For this sample there are roughly 150,000 clones; over 8.5% appear just once. About 1.9% of the sample is taken by the ten largest.

As regards this clone: No cognate antigen has been identified for it. The sample holds no much larger clone one base away, and base qualities are not on file.

This TCR came from a man between 18 and 35 years old in good health. The sequence links TRBV25-1 to TRBJ2-7, with the D call perhaps TRBD1 or TRBD2, as 5 bases match in each case. Specimen: central memory CD4+ T cells from blood. The CDR3 protein: CASSEVGTREYF. The nucleotide sequence is given as TGTGCCAGCAGTGAGGTGGGGACCAGGGAGTACTTC.